Included here is one T cell receptor (beta chain) sequence, with context. Unmatched junction bases numbered 2, after V lost 0 bases and J lost 3 bases. The CDR3 is 16 residues long. Germline V gives CDR1 WSHSY, CDR2 SAAADI. Cells sorted as Tregs were CD4+, CD25+ and CD127-/low. TCRdb reprocessed the 5' RACE reads with MiXCR, giving one entry per CDR3 protein. The sample gives about 55,000 distinct CDR3 sequences, around 21% of which show up once; 3.2% is in the top ten. The rearrangement joins TRBV10-2 to TRBJ2-6, with 7 bases matching TRBD2. The sequenced material came from tumor-infiltrating Tregs sorted from the breast tumor. The sequence derives from a female donor with breast cancer. CDR3 in amino acids: CASSESGGVGANVLTF. The CDR3 DNA is TGCGCCAGCAGTGAGTCGGGGGGGGTTGGGGCCAACGTCCTGACTTTC.